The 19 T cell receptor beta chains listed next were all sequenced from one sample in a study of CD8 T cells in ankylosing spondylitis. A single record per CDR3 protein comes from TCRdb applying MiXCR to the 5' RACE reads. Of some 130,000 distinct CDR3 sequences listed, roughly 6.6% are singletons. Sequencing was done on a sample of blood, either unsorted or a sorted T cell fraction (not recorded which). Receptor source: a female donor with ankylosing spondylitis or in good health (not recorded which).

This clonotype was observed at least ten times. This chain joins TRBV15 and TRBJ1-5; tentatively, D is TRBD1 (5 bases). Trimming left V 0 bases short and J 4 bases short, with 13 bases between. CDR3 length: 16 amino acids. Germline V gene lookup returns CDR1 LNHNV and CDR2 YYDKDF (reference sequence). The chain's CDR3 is CATSREGGWGNQPQHF. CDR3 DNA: TGTGCCACCAGCAGAGAAGGAGGGTGGGGGAATCAGCCCCAGCATTTT.

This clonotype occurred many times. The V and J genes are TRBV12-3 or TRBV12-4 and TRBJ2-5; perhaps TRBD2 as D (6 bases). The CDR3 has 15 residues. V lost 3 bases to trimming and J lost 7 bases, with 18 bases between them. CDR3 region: CASSFRDSSTATQYF. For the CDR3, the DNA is TGTGCCAGCAGTTTCAGGGACTCCAGCACAGCGACCCAGTACTTC.

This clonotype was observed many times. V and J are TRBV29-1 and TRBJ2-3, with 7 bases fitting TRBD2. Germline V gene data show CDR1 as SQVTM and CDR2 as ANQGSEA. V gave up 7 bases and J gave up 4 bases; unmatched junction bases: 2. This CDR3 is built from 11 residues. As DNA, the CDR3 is TGCAGCGCTCTAGCGGCAGATACGCAGTATTTT. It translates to CSALAADTQYF.

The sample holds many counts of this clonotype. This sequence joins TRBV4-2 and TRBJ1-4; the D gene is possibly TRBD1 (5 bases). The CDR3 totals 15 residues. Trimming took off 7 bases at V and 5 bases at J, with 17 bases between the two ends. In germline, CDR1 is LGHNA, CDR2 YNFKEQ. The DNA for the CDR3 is TGTGCCAGCACCCGAGGGGCACAGATAAATGAAAAACTGTTTTTT. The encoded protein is CASTRGAQINEKLFF.

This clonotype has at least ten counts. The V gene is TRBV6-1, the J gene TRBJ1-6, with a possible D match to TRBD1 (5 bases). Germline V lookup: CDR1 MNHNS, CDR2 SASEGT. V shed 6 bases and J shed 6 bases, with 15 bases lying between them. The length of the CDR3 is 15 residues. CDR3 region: CASSPGDEVNSPLHF. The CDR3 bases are TGTGCCAGCAGCCCCGGGGACGAGGTTAATTCACCCCTCCACTTT.

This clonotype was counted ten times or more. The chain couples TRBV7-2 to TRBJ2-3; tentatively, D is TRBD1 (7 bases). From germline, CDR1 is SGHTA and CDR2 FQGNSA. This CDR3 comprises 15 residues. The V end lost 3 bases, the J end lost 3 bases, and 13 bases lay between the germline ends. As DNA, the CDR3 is TGTGCCAGCAGCTTCAGGGGGGAGAAGACAGATACGCAGTATTTT. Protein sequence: CASSFRGEKTDTQYF.

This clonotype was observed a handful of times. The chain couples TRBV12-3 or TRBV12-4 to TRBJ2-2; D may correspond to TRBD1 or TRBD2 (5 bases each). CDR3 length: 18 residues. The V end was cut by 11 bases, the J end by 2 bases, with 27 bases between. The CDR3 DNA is TGTGCCCTCAGTCCCTATAGGGGACGGTCCCGAAACACCGGGGAGCTGTTTTTT. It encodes CALSPYRGRSRNTGELFF.

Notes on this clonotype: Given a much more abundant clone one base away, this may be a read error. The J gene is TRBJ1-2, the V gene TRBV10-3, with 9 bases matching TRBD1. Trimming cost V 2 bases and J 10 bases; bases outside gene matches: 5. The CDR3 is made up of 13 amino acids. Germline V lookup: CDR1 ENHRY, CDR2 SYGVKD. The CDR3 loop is CAISEGDRDDYTF. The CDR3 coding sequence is TGTGCCATCAGTGAGGGGGACAGGGATGACTACACCTTC.

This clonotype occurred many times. CDR3 sequence: CSASIRFSYNEQFF. The CDR3 DNA reads TGCAGTGCTAGTATCAGATTTTCATACAATGAGCAGTTCTTC. V usage is TRBV20-1 and J usage is TRBJ2-1; D uncertain. The V and J ends lost 3 bases and 4 bases respectively, with 13 bases between them. This CDR3 has 14 amino acids. Germline V gene lookup returns CDR1 DFQATT and CDR2 SNEGSKA (reference sequence).

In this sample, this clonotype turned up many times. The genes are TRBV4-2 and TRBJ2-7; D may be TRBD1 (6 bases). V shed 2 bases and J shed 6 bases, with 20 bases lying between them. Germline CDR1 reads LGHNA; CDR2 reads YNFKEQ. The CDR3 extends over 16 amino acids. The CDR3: CASSQPPGTLLTEQYF. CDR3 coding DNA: TGTGCCAGCAGCCAACCCCCCGGGACACTCCTTACCGAGCAGTACTTC.

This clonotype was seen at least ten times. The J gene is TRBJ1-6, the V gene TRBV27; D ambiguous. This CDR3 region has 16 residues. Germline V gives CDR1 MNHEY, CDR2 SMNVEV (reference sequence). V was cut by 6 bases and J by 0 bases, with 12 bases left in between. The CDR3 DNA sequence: TGTGCCAGCAGCGGACTCGCGAGCTCCTATAATTCACCCCTCCACTTT. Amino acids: CASSGLASSYNSPLHF.

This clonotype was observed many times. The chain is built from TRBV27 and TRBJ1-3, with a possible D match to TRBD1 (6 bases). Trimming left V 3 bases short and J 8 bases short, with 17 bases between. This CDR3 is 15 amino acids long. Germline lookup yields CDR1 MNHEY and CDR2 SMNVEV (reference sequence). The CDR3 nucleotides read TGTGCCAGCAGTTTCCTAGGACAGTTCTTAGACACCATATATTTT. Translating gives CASSFLGQFLDTIYF.

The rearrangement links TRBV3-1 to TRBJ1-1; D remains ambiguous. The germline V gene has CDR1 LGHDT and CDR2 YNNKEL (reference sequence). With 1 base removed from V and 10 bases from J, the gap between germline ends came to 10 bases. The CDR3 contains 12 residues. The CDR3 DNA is TGTGCCAGCAGCCAAGGAAATTACGGAGCTTTCTTT. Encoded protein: CASSQGNYGAFF.

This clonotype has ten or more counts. The CDR3, as DNA: TGTGCCAGCAGCCAAGATCAGGTAGGGGGTCGCTACGAGCAGTACTTC. Amino acids: CASSQDQVGGRYEQYF. J is TRBJ2-7 and V is TRBV3-1; D possibly corresponds to TRBD1 (6 bases). The V end lost 0 bases, the J end lost 3 bases, and 15 bases lay between the germline ends. The V gene's germline CDR1 is LGHDT and CDR2 YNNKEL (reference sequence). This CDR3 spans 16 amino acids.

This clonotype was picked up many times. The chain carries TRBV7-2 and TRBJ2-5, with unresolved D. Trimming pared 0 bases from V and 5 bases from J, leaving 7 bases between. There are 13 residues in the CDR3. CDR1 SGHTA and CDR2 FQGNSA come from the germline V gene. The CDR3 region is CASSLAYMETQYF. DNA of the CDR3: TGTGCCAGCAGCTTAGCGTACATGGAGACCCAGTACTTC.

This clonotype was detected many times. CDR3 residues: CASSLLTSGRNEQFF. CDR3 DNA: TGTGCCAGCAGCTTACTGACTAGCGGGCGCAATGAGCAGTTCTTC. The chain links TRBV11-2 to TRBJ2-1; 10 nucleotides agree with TRBD2. The CDR3 covers 15 residues. Germline V gene sequence: CDR1 SGHAT, CDR2 FQNNGV. Trimming took 2 bases from V and 6 from J; bases not matched to a gene: 4.

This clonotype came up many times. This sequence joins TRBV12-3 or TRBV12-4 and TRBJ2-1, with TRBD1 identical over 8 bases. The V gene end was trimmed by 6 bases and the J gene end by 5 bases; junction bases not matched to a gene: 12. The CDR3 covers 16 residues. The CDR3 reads CASRTRDRPWDNEQFF. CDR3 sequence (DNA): TGTGCCAGCAGGACTAGGGACAGGCCTTGGGACAATGAGCAGTTCTTC.

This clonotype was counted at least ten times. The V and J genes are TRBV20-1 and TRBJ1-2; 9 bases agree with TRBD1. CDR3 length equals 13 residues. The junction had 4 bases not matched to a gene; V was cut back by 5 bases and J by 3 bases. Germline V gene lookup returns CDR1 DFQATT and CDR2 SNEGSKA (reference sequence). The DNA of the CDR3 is TGCAGTGCTCCTCGGACAGGGGACTATGGCTACACCTTC. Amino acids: CSAPRTGDYGYTF.

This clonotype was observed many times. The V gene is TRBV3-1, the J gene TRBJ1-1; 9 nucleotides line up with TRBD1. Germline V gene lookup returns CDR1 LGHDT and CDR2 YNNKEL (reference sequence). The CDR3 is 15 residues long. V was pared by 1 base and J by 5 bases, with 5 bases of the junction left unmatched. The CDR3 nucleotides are TGTGCCAGCAGCCAAGGTCGACAGGGGGGAACTGAAGCTTTCTTT. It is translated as CASSQGRQGGTEAFF.